This is a list of T cell receptor beta chains from one sample in a study of blood T cell repertoires in COVID-19. Clones were sequenced by immunoSEQ multiplex PCR, and TCRdb holds only the in-frame ones, with some missing. Of roughly 330,000 clones listed, more than 75% were seen once; the top ten hold roughly 5%. Sequencing was done on a sample of PBMCs or T cells enriched from blood (not recorded which). All receptors come from a woman aged 30 to 39 who had recovered from COVID-19. The CDR3 runs from the conserved cysteine through the conserved F or W. A D gene is named only where the DNA matches it firmly. The listing skips clone size in some rows; elsewhere it reads once, few, many or a size class.

V	J	size	D	CDR3	DNA
TRBV7-6	TRBJ1-6	once	.	CASSSQKREPLHF	TGTGCCAGCAGCTCGCAAAAGAGGGAACCCCTCCACTTT
TRBV27	TRBJ1-2	.	TRBD1	CASSFRRTGGQYGYTF	TGTGCCAGCAGTTTCCGGAGGACAGGGGGCCAGTATGGCTACACCTTC
TRBV6-1	TRBJ2-7	.	TRBD1	CASSEAMLRTGIIYEQYF	TGTGCCAGCAGTGAAGCGATGCTAAGGACAGGAATAATCTACGAGCAGTACTTC
TRBV6-5	TRBJ1-5	.	.	CASRDSRWSQHF	TGTGCCAGCAGGGACAGTCGGTGGTCCCAGCATTTT
TRBV7-9	TRBJ2-1	once	.	CASKQPLANEQFF	TGTGCCAGCAAGCAACCCCTAGCCAATGAGCAGTTCTTC
TRBV30	TRBJ1-5	.	.	CAWSPWGGDLIAGNQPQHF	TGTGCCTGGAGTCCATGGGGGGGAGACCTTATAGCAGGCAATCAGCCCCAGCATTTT
TRBV4-3	TRBJ2-7	.	.	CASSHDPRTAEQYF	TGCGCCAGCAGCCACGACCCGAGGACAGCCGAGCAGTACTTC
TRBV11-2	TRBJ2-1	.	TRBD2	CASSLEGGGPYNEQFF	TGTGCCAGCAGCTTAGAGGGCGGGGGTCCCTACAATGAGCAGTTCTTC
TRBV5-1	TRBJ2-7	.	.	CASRGLANSYEQYF	TGCGCCAGCAGAGGGCTAGCGAATTCCTACGAGCAGTACTTC
TRBV19	TRBJ1-6	.	.	CASSIAGGLNSPLHF	TGTGCCAGTAGTATAGCGGGGGGCCTTAATTCACCCCTCCACTTT
TRBV12-5	TRBJ2-1	.	.	CASGKGRESYNEQFF	TGTGCTAGTGGTAAGGGGCGGGAATCCTACAATGAGCAGTTCTTC
TRBV4-2	TRBJ1-6	.	.	CASSQERGAGSPLHF	TGTGCCAGCAGCCAGGAACGGGGGGCGGGGTCACCCCTCCACTTT
TRBV6-1	TRBJ1-5	.	.	CASSGGKGFSQAGSNQPQHF	TGTGCCAGCAGTGGCGGGAAGGGATTTTCTCAGGCGGGCAGCAATCAGCCCCAGCATTTT
TRBV7-2	TRBJ2-3	.	.	CASSLDGLSTDTQYF	TGTGCCAGCAGCTTAGATGGACTGAGCACAGATACGCAGTATTTT
TRBV19	TRBJ1-4	.	TRBD1	CASSTLRDSNEKLFF	TGTGCCAGTAGTACCCTCCGGGACAGTAATGAAAAACTGTTTTTT
TRBV19	TRBJ1-4	.	TRBD1	CASTPAQGTEKLFF	TGTGCCAGTACCCCAGCACAGGGGACTGAAAAACTGTTTTTT
TRBV7-2	TRBJ1-3	.	.	CASSPWAASGNTIYF	TGTGCCAGCAGCCCCTGGGCAGCATCTGGAAACACCATATATTTT
TRBV11-3	TRBJ2-2	.	.	CASSPRGATGELFF	TGTGCCAGCAGCCCACGGGGGGCGACCGGGGAGCTGTTTTTT
TRBV5-4	TRBJ2-7	.	TRBD1	CASSLPTGEDDEQYF	TGTGCCAGCAGCTTGCCGACAGGGGAGGACGACGAGCAGTACTTC
TRBV5-6	TRBJ2-1	.	.	CASSLSEEQFF	TGTGCCAGCAGCTTGTCGGAGGAGCAGTTCTTC
TRBV4-2	TRBJ1-5	few	.	CASSHDRLSYSNQPQHF	TGTGCCAGCAGCCACGACAGATTATCATATAGCAATCAGCCCCAGCATTTT
TRBV20-1	TRBJ1-5	.	.	CSAGTEQPQHF	TGCAGTGCAGGGACTGAGCAGCCCCAGCATTTT
TRBV7-8	TRBJ2-5	.	.	CASSGGGGQDQETQYF	TGTGCCAGCAGCGGAGGGGGAGGGCAGGACCAAGAGACCCAGTACTTC
TRBV24-1	TRBJ2-2	.	TRBD1	CATSDWKEQGDTGELFF	TGTGCCACCAGTGATTGGAAAGAACAGGGGGACACCGGGGAGCTGTTTTTT
TRBV5-4	TRBJ2-2	.	TRBD2	CASSFVAGEITGELFF	TGTGCCAGCAGCTTTGTTGCGGGGGAGATCACCGGGGAGCTGTTTTTT
TRBV29-1	TRBJ1-2	.	.	CSVQNYGYTF	TGCAGCGTTCAGAACTATGGCTACACCTTC
TRBV4-1	TRBJ2-1	.	.	CASSQAVGFEQFF	TGCGCCAGCAGCCAAGCGGTCGGTTTTGAGCAGTTCTTC
TRBV5-1	TRBJ1-6	.	.	CASSLVQGGSSPLHF	TGCGCCAGCAGCTTGGTTCAGGGCGGAAGTTCACCCCTCCACTTT
TRBV28	TRBJ1-5	few	TRBD1	CASSFPDRDNQPQHF	TGTGCCAGCAGTTTTCCCGACAGGGACAATCAGCCCCAGCATTTT
TRBV11-2	TRBJ2-2	.	.	CATNSRGPGELFF	TGTGCCACAAACTCCAGGGGACCCGGGGAGCTGTTTTTT
TRBV28	TRBJ1-2	.	TRBD1	CASSQISGGTGYGYTF	TGTGCCAGCAGTCAAATTTCGGGGGGGACAGGGTATGGCTACACCTTC
TRBV9	TRBJ2-3	.	.	CASSAPRTADTQYF	TGTGCCAGCAGCGCCCCCCGGACTGCAGATACGCAGTATTTT
TRBV15	TRBJ2-5	.	TRBD1	CATSRERRGLETQYF	TGTGCCACCAGCAGAGAACGCAGGGGGCTGGAGACCCAGTACTTC
TRBV5-5	TRBJ1-5	.	.	CASSLQGSWGFNNQPQHF	TGTGCCAGCAGCTTACAGGGTTCCTGGGGATTTAATAATCAGCCCCAGCATTTT
TRBV18	TRBJ1-2	.	TRBD1	CASSPTRDRGPLLANYGYTF	TGTGCCAGCTCACCTACCCGGGACAGGGGTCCCCTTTTAGCTAACTATGGCTACACCTTC
TRBV6-2/TRBV6-3	TRBJ1-6	once	.	CASSYPQASQPLHF	TGTGCCAGCAGTTACCCCCAGGCCAGTCAACCCCTCCACTTT
TRBV7-8	TRBJ1-1	.	TRBD1	CASSARQGSVNTEAFF	TGTGCCAGCAGCGCACGACAGGGGTCCGTGAACACTGAAGCTTTCTTT
TRBV19	TRBJ1-5	.	.	CASSHSFPGPQHF	TGTGCCAGTAGCCACAGCTTCCCAGGGCCCCAGCATTTT
TRBV18	TRBJ2-2	.	.	CASSPLRVMNTGELFF	TGTGCCAGCTCGCCTCTCAGGGTGATGAACACCGGGGAGCTGTTTTTT
TRBV12-2	TRBJ1-1	.	.	CASRSKIPSRQAPAEPEAFF	TGTGCAAGTCGCTCAAAGATCCCCTCCCGACAGGCCCCGGCGGAACCTGAAGCTTTCTTT
TRBV5-6	TRBJ1-1	.	.	CASRGPGYMNTEAFF	TGTGCCAGCAGGGGGCCAGGGTACATGAACACTGAAGCTTTCTTT
TRBV19	TRBJ1-6	.	TRBD1	CASSWTGKSSPLHF	TGTGCCAGTTCTTGGACAGGGAAGTCTTCACCCCTCCACTTT
TRBV4-1	TRBJ2-7	.	.	CASSQDAGARVTQYF	TGCGCCAGCAGCCAAGATGCGGGCGCGCGGGTTACGCAGTACTTC
TRBV19	TRBJ1-5	.	TRBD1	CASRPGGQPQHF	TGTGCCAGTAGACCAGGGGGTCAGCCCCAGCATTTT
TRBV7-8	TRBJ2-5	.	TRBD1	CASSLAGTAQETQYF	TGTGCCAGCAGCTTAGCCGGGACAGCCCAAGAGACCCAGTACTTC
TRBV5-1	TRBJ2-2	.	.	CASSLGGGTNTGELFF	TGCGCCAGCAGCTTAGGTGGGGGGACGAACACCGGGGAGCTGTTTTTT
TRBV5-5	TRBJ1-5	.	.	CASSFQLAGDNQPQHF	TGTGCCAGCAGCTTTCAGCTCGCAGGGGACAATCAGCCCCAGCATTTT
TRBV5-1	TRBJ2-5	.	.	CASSPQVTREAQYF	TGCGCCAGCAGCCCACAGGTTACAAGAGAGGCCCAGTACTTC
TRBV3-1/TRBV3-2	TRBJ2-5	.	.	CASSFRGAGETQYF	TGTGCCAGCAGCTTCCGGGGGGCAGGGGAGACCCAGTACTTC
TRBV2	TRBJ2-3	once	TRBD2	CASSRTSGAGTDTQYF	TGTGCCAGCAGCCGGACTAGCGGGGCTGGCACAGATACGCAGTATTTT
TRBV4-3	TRBJ2-7	.	TRBD1	CASSQDTSGQGLSYEQYF	TGCGCCAGCAGCCAAGATACTTCAGGACAGGGGCTCTCCTACGAGCAGTACTTC
TRBV9	TRBJ1-1	.	.	CASSVGYMGYEGTEAFF	TGTGCCAGCAGCGTAGGGTATATGGGGTATGAGGGCACTGAAGCTTTCTTT
TRBV29-1	TRBJ2-3	.	TRBD2	CSAGLAGGDTQYF	TGCAGCGCGGGACTAGCGGGGGGAGATACGCAGTATTTT
TRBV3-1/TRBV3-2	TRBJ1-5	.	TRBD1	CASSQGQGANNQPQHF	TGTGCCAGCAGCCAAGGACAGGGGGCTAACAATCAGCCCCAGCATTTT